This T cell receptor beta chain was identified in a study of shared clonotypes between healthy human individuals. This table comes from immunoSEQ multiplex PCR, and its TCRdb copy is limited to in-frame clones, with some not included. Of over 2,000,000 clones listed, 80% to 95% are singletons. J lost 3 bases, V lost 4 bases, and 8 bases had no gene match. This CDR3 contains 15 residues. Germline CDR1 and CDR2: LNHDA and SQIVND (reference sequence). Naivety among CD8 cells was defined by CD45RO negativity and positive CCR7 selection, thereby excluding terminally differentiated effector memory CD45RA+ cells.

The V call is TRBV19, the J call TRBJ2-5; 7 positions match TRBD2. The sequenced material came from naive CD8+ T cells from PBMCs. The origin of this receptor is a man younger than 35 in good health. Some clones in this sample may be carry-over from other donors' samples. The CDR3 DNA reads TGTGCCAGTAGTACTATGGGAGGGATTGAAGAGACCCAGTACTTC. This sequence encodes CASSTMGGIEETQYF.